This passage covers 27 T cell receptor beta chains from one sample sequenced in a study of beta chain features in type 1 diabetes (dated by TCRdb to between 2018 and 2020). Receptor amplification or capture employed the immunoSEQ multiplex PCR assay. The entire amount of isolated RNA was reverse transcribed using the High Capacity cDNA Reverse Transcription Kit, so the sequenced TCRB transcripts were expressed ones. What TCRdb holds here is the immuneACCESS table cut down to in-frame rearrangements. Part of the clones is not present; checked against another copy, under half of the missing clones reflect an unresolved V gene, and the others are unexplained. The sample records about 140,000 clones, about 9.1% of which are singletons. The top ten hold about 0.6% of the sample. Sequenced sample: central memory CD4+ T cells from blood. The receptors here all came from a woman aged 40 to 50 in good health.

V is TRBV11-2 and J is TRBJ2-3; D call uncertain. CDR1 and CDR2 (germline): SGHAT, FQNNGV. CDR3 length: 11 amino acids. Deletions cut 9 bases from V and 7 bases from J, with 11 bases between. In nucleotides, the CDR3 is TGTGCCAGTCTTAGTGGTTATACGCAGTATTTT. Translation gives CASLSGYTQYF.

This clone has only a few counts. This rearrangement joins TRBV11-2 to TRBJ1-2; D is undetermined. This CDR3 region has 12 residues. Germline-derived CDR1 and CDR2 are SGHAT and FQNNGV. V was pared by 1 base and J by 7 bases, with 7 bases between. The CDR3 DNA sequence: TGTGCCAGCAGCTTAGGACGGAGTGGCTACACCTTC. Residues: CASSLGRSGYTF.

A few counts support this clone. V and J are TRBV7-8 and TRBJ2-3, with unresolved D. With 5 bases removed from V and 6 bases from J, the gap between germline ends came to 12 bases. Germline-derived CDR1 and CDR2 are SGHVS and FQNEAQ. This CDR3 has 13 amino acids. This CDR3 reads CASSVSRLDTQYF. DNA for the CDR3: TGTGCCAGCAGCGTGTCCAGATTGGATACGCAGTATTTT.

The chain is built from TRBV6-4 and TRBJ2-7, with a weak D call TRBD1 (5 bases). Germline lookup yields CDR1 MRHNA and CDR2 SNTAGT. V was cut by 2 bases and J by 4 bases, with 9 bases left in between. The CDR3 contains 13 residues. This CDR3 is CASSDGRVYEQYF. The CDR3 DNA sequence: TGTGCCAGCAGTGACGGCAGGGTATACGAGCAGTACTTC.

In this sample, this clone turned up many times. This sequence joins TRBV7-9 and TRBJ2-7, with 7 positions matching TRBD1. V dropped 5 bases and J dropped 0; count of bases not matched to a gene: 10. Looked up from germline, CDR1 is SEHNR and CDR2 is FQNEAQ (reference sequence). The CDR3 runs 16 residues. Here the CDR3 reads CASSPRDSRASYEQYF. CDR3 bases: TGTGCCAGCAGCCCTAGGGACAGCCGGGCCTCCTACGAGCAGTACTTC.

The V and J genes are TRBV5-1 and TRBJ2-6, with D uncertain. CDR3 size: 16 residues. The V gene's germline CDR1 is SGHRS and CDR2 YFSETQ. With 0 bases removed from V and 0 bases from J, the gap between germline ends came to 7 bases. CDR3 DNA: TGCGCCAGCAGCTTGGGGCAGTCCTCTGGGGCCAACGTCCTGACTTTC. This gives the protein CASSLGQSSGANVLTF.

The sample holds a few counts of this clone. The chain carries TRBV5-1 and TRBJ2-7, with 9 bases that match TRBD1. The CDR3 loop spans 14 amino acids. Germline V gene lookup returns CDR1 SGHRS and CDR2 YFSETQ. J gave up 6 bases and V 5 bases, and 9 bases lay outside the gene matches. The DNA of the CDR3 is TGCGCCAGCAGTAGACGCGACAGGGGGTTCGAGCAGTACTTC. Amino acid sequence: CASSRRDRGFEQYF.

This clone was found a few times. This sequence joins TRBV7-2 and TRBJ2-5; D gene uncertain. The CDR3 is made up of 13 amino acids. Germline V gene lookup returns CDR1 SGHTA and CDR2 FQGNSA. Trimming removed 0 bases at V and 5 bases at J, with 7 bases between. CDR3 sequence (DNA): TGTGCCAGCAGCTTAGCGCCGAGGGAGACCCAGTACTTC. Translation gives CASSLAPRETQYF.

This rearrangement joins TRBV7-2 to TRBJ1-1; D perhaps matches TRBD1 (6 bases). Trimming left V 1 base short and J 4 bases short, with 13 bases between. This CDR3 has 15 amino acids. Germline V gene sequence: CDR1 SGHTA, CDR2 FQGNSA. The CDR3 region is CASSLVGGHRTEAFF. The CDR3 DNA is TGTGCCAGCAGCTTAGTCGGGGGGCACCGCACTGAAGCTTTCTTT.

This clone was seen more than once but under ten times. V gene TRBV4-2 combines with J gene TRBJ2-2; TRBD1 aligns across 7 bases. Germline values: CDR1 LGHNA, CDR2 YNFKEQ. CDR3 length: 15 residues. With V trimmed by 3 bases and J by 6 bases, 7 bases remained unmatched. The CDR3 DNA sequence: TGTGCCAGCAGCCAGACAGGGCTCGGGGCCGGGGAGCTGTTTTTT. Amino acids: CASSQTGLGAGELFF.

This sequence joins TRBV11-2 and TRBJ2-5, with a possible D match to TRBD2 (5 bases). Germline V gene data show CDR1 as SGHAT and CDR2 as FQNNGV. The V end lost 1 base, the J end lost 7 bases, and 10 bases lay between the germline ends. This CDR3 comprises 13 residues. The CDR3 is CASSLASRGTQYF. In DNA, the CDR3 is TGTGCCAGCAGCTTAGCCTCTCGGGGGACCCAGTACTTC.

The CDR3 region is CASGLGDREGYGYTF. The CDR3, as DNA: TGTGCTAGTGGTTTGGGGGACAGGGAGGGATATGGCTACACCTTC. The chain uses TRBV12-5 and TRBJ1-2; 9 nucleotides line up with TRBD1. CDR1 and CDR2 (germline): LGHNT, FRNRAP. The V and J ends lost 1 base and 5 bases, in that order; junction bases with no gene match: 5. The CDR3 spans 15 residues.

This clone was seen a handful of times. The rearrangement uses TRBV5-4 and TRBJ2-1, with TRBD2 matching over 7 bases. J gave up 7 bases and V 0 bases, and 1 base lay outside the gene matches. Germline CDR1 SGHNT, CDR2 YYREEE (reference sequence). This CDR3 region has 13 residues. As DNA, the CDR3 is TGTGCCAGCAGCTTGGCCGGGAGGAATGAGCAGTTCTTC. Amino acid sequence: CASSLAGRNEQFF. The whole variable domain, filled in from reference TRBV5-4 and TRBJ2-1, reads ETGVTQSPTHLIKTRGQQVTLRCSSQSGHNTVSWYQQALGQGPQFIFQYYREEENGRGNFPPRFSGLQFPNYSSELNVNALELDDSALYLCASSLAGRNEQFFGPGTRLTVL.

V usage is TRBV6-5 and J usage is TRBJ1-1; 8 nucleotides agree with TRBD1. There are 15 residues in the CDR3. V shed 7 bases, J shed 4 bases, and the junction held 11 bases outside the gene matches. CDR1 is MNHEY and CDR2 is SVGAGI in the germline V gene. CDR3: CASNIGQGLSTEAFF. The DNA of the CDR3 is TGTGCCAGCAACATCGGACAGGGTCTGAGCACTGAAGCTTTCTTT.

The CDR3 nucleotides are TGTGCCAGCAGTTTATCGGCGCGGGGGGTGCTTAAGCAGTTCTTC. Encoded protein: CASSLSARGVLKQFF. This chain uses TRBV27 with TRBJ2-1; TRBD2 matches at 8 bases. The CDR3 runs 15 residues. Trimming took 0 bases from V and 11 from J; bases not matched to a gene: 9. Germline V gives CDR1 MNHEY, CDR2 SMNVEV (reference sequence).

A few counts support this clone. CDR3 region: CASSLGQGSSPLHF. CDR3 DNA sequence: TGTGCCAGCAGCTTAGGACAGGGAAGTTCACCCCTCCACTTT. This sequence joins TRBV11-2 and TRBJ1-6, with TRBD1 identical over 7 bases. From germline, CDR1 is SGHAT and CDR2 FQNNGV. The CDR3 extends over 14 amino acids. Trimming cost V 1 base and J 9 bases; bases outside gene matches: 3.

CDR3 region: CASSVKGDYGYTF. The CDR3 nucleotides read TGTGCCAGCAGTGTAAAAGGGGACTATGGCTACACCTTC. This sequence joins TRBV2 and TRBJ1-2; D is possibly TRBD1 (5 bases). Trimming shortened V by 4 bases and J by 3 bases, and 9 bases separated the two germline ends. The V gene's germline CDR1 is SNHLY and CDR2 FYNNEI. The length of the CDR3 is 13 residues.

The V call is TRBV2, the J call TRBJ1-3; 8 positions agree with TRBD1. The CDR3 is 15 residues long. J gave up 3 bases and V 4 bases, and 5 bases lay outside the gene matches. Germline values: CDR1 SNHLY, CDR2 FYNNEI. The chain's CDR3 is CASSGDRGYGNTIYF. The CDR3 nucleotides read TGTGCCAGCAGTGGCGACAGGGGTTATGGAAACACCATATATTTT.

This clone was detected a few times. The chain is built from TRBV7-2 and TRBJ2-2; possible D gene TRBD1, 5 bases. There are 14 residues in the CDR3. V was pared by 5 bases and J by 1 base, with 8 bases between. CDR1 and CDR2 (germline): SGHTA, FQGNSA. CDR3 sequence (DNA): TGTGCCAGCAGCCGCGGACAGAACACCGGGGAGCTGTTTTTT. Translating gives CASSRGQNTGELFF.

The rearrangement joins TRBV4-3 to TRBJ1-6, with no clear D. Germline V gene sequence: CDR1 LGHNA, CDR2 YSLEER. The length of the CDR3 is 15 residues. Trimming stripped 1 base from V and 0 bases from J, with 4 bases between. This chain's CDR3 is CASSQVSSYNSPLHF. DNA of the CDR3: TGCGCCAGCAGCCAAGTTAGCTCCTATAATTCACCCCTCCACTTT.

This clone was seen a few times. The gene calls are TRBV7-9 and TRBJ2-5; 9 bases map to TRBD2. V was pared by 4 bases and J by 5 bases, with 5 bases of the junction left unmatched. Germline-derived CDR1 and CDR2 are SEHNR and FQNEAQ (reference sequence). This CDR3 comprises 14 residues. Here the CDR3 reads CASSSGLARETQYF. The CDR3 DNA reads TGTGCCAGCAGCTCGGGACTAGCCAGGGAGACCCAGTACTTC.

The rearrangement links TRBV13 to TRBJ2-1, with TRBD1 as a possible D gene (6 bases). Trimming took off 4 bases at V and 7 bases at J, with 14 bases between the two ends. CDR3 size: 14 residues. Per germline, CDR1 PRHDT and CDR2 FYEKMQ (reference sequence). Written as DNA, the CDR3 is TGTGCCAGCAGCTGGCCAGGGGTACTGAATGAGCAGTTCTTC. Translating it yields CASSWPGVLNEQFF. Based on the CDR3 plus reference TRBV13 and TRBJ2-1, the full variable domain is AAGVIQSPRHLIKEKRETATLKCYPIPRHDTVYWYQQGPGQDPQFLISFYEKMQSDKGSIPDRFSAQQFSDYHSELNMSSLELGDSALYFCASSWPGVLNEQFFGPGTRLTVL.

The rearrangement joins TRBV4-3 to TRBJ1-2; D not resolved. Trimming took 4 bases from V and 4 from J, leaving 16 bases between them. From germline, CDR1 is LGHNA and CDR2 YSLEER. The CDR3 runs to 15 residues. The CDR3 DNA is TGCGCCAGCAGCCCCCAGGAGGCGGGCGGCTATGGCTACACCTTC. Translation gives CASSPQEAGGYGYTF.

The table lists this clone with a few counts. J is TRBJ2-1 and V is TRBV19, with 9 bases identical to TRBD2. This CDR3 is built from 15 residues. Trimming at V came to 3 bases and at J to 6 bases, leaving 6 bases not matched to a gene. Per germline, CDR1 LNHDA and CDR2 SQIVND (reference sequence). The DNA of the CDR3 is TGTGCCAGTAGTATTCTAGGCGGGGGGGTCAATGAGCAGTTCTTC. Residues: CASSILGGGVNEQFF.

V usage is TRBV23-1 and J usage is TRBJ1-5; maybe TRBD1 (5 bases). TRBV23-1 is sorted into the ORF group, with uncertain function. CDR3 length equals 15 residues. Trimming removed 6 bases at V and 9 bases at J, with 21 bases between. For the CDR3, the DNA is TGCGCCAGCAGCCCGGAGACAGAGCTAGAAGGGCCCCAGCATTTT. Amino acids: CASSPETELEGPQHF.

This clone has ten or more counts. V and J are TRBV4-1 and TRBJ1-4; D unclear. Trimming pared 2 bases from V and 4 bases from J, leaving 11 bases between. Germline CDR1 is MGHRA and CDR2 is YSYEKL. The CDR3 length is 15 residues. CDR3 sequence (DNA): TGCGCCAGCAGCCAATTATCCGCGGGTAATGAAAAACTGTTTTTT. Translated: CASSQLSAGNEKLFF.

This chain uses TRBV7-7 with TRBJ1-5, with D tentatively TRBD1 (5 bases). The CDR3 length is 13 residues. Trimming took off 5 bases at V and 5 bases at J, with 10 bases between the two ends. Germline CDR1 is SSHAT and CDR2 is FNYEAQ (reference sequence). The CDR3 spells CASSQGLDQPQHF. DNA of the CDR3: TGTGCCAGCAGCCAGGGTTTAGATCAGCCCCAGCATTTT.